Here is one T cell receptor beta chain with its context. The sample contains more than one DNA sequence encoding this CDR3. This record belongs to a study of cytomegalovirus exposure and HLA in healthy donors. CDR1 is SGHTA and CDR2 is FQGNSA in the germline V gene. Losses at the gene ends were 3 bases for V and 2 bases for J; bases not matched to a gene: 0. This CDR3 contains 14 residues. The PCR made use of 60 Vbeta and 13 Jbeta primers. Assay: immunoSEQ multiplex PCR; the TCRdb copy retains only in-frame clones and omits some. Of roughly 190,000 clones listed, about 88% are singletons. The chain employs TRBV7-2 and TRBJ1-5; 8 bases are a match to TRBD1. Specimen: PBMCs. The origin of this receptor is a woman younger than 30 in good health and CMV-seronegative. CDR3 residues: CASSLTGGNQPQHF. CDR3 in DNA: TGTGCCAGCAGCTTGACAGGGGGCAATCAGCCCCAGCATTTT.